This TCR beta chain was profiled in a study of cytomegalovirus exposure and HLA in healthy donors. Study information: Out of about 179 million T cells, an earlier analysis found 117 million unique TCR beta sequences in total.

V gave up 5 bases and J gave up 1 base, with 9 bases separating them. Germline assignment: CDR1 LGHNT and CDR2 FRNRAP. CDR3 length: 14 amino acids. Regarding this clone: Its antigen is not identified.

Vbeta (60) and Jbeta (13) primers were used in the PCR. Assay: immunoSEQ multiplex PCR; the TCRdb copy retains only in-frame clones and omits some. The data contain roughly 200,000 clones, 80% of them singletons. Nominal health characterized the donors when sampled, though unrecorded immune exposures were likely. Study findings and constraints: An analysis was carried out later, and it reportedly showed fewer N-insertions in an Asian-associated ancestry cluster than the approximately 680-donor mean.

V gene TRBV12-5 combines with J gene TRBJ2-1; D unclear. The sequence derives from a middle-aged man in good health and CMV-seronegative. Sequenced: PBMCs. As DNA, the CDR3 is TGTGCTAGTGGTGCGCCGTTGTCCTACAATGAGCAGTTCTTC. Translation: CASGAPLSYNEQFF.